A selection of T cell receptor beta chains follows, all from one sample in a study of regulatory T cells in long-lasting Graves disease. TCRdb re-derived calls from the multiplex PCR reads in MiXCR, one entry per CDR3 protein. The sample contains hundreds of thousands of distinct CDR3 sequences, about a sixth of which appear only once. This same sample was also part of a study on T cells in Graves' hyperthyroidism and ophthalmopathy.

Sample: peripheral blood mononuclear cells (PBMCs), taken at new diagnosis, from a patient treated with antithyroid drugs. Receptor source: a young woman with Graves disease. Each CDR3 is given with its conserved first and last residue. A D gene is named only where the DNA matches it firmly. Only part of the rows carry a size: once, few, many, or a class if the clone is expanded.

.,TRBJ2-5,TRBV9,TRBD1,TGTGCCAGCAGCGTCGGACAGGGCGAGACCCAGTACTTC,CASSVGQGETQYF
many,TRBJ2-3,TRBV11-2,.,TGTGCCAGCAGCTTTTTCTTGGCAGATACGCAGTATTTT,CASSFFLADTQYF
many,TRBJ2-7,TRBV7-2,TRBD2,TGTGCCAGCAGCACGACTAGCGGGAGACCCTACGAGCAGTACTTC,CASSTTSGRPYEQYF
.,TRBJ2-4,TRBV6-1,.,TGTGCCACCCTGAACCGGGACTTAAAAAACATTCAGTACTTC,CATLNRDLKNIQYF
few,TRBJ2-2,TRBV20-1,TRBD2,TGCAGTGCTAGGGAAACCCGGACTAGGAACACCGGGGAGCTGTTTTTT,CSARETRTRNTGELFF
.,TRBJ2-1,TRBV7-9,TRBD2,TGTGCCAGCAGCTCGGGAGGGGCGGTGGATGAGCAGTTCTTC,CASSSGGAVDEQFF
many,TRBJ2-7,TRBV18,.,TGTGCCAGCTCTCCGCAGGACCGCGCCTACGAGCAGTACTTC,CASSPQDRAYEQYF
few,TRBJ2-1,TRBV27,.,TGTGCCAGCAGGACCGGCACTGCGACTTCTGGGCAGTTCTTC,CASRTGTATSGQFF
many,TRBJ2-7,TRBV20-1,.,TGCAGTGCCGAGCCTAGCTCCTACGAGCAGTACTTC,CSAEPSSYEQYF
few,TRBJ2-1,TRBV30,.,TGTGCCTGGGAACCAATTAGCTCCTACAATGAGCAGTTCTTC,CAWEPISSYNEQFF
many,TRBJ1-1,TRBV18,.,TGTGCCAGCTCATCGTCAGGACAGATGAACACTGAAGCTTTCTTT,CASSSSGQMNTEAFF
many,TRBJ2-1,TRBV7-9,TRBD1,TGTGCCAGCTCCGGGACAGGGTCCAATGAGCAGTTCTTC,CASSGTGSNEQFF
.,TRBJ1-2,TRBV20-1,TRBD1,TGCAGTGCTGGATCGGACAGGGGAATTGGCTACACCTTC,CSAGSDRGIGYTF
.,TRBJ2-3,TRBV4-3,.,TGCGCCAGCAGCCGAGACCCCTGGAGTACAGATACGCAGTATTTT,CASSRDPWSTDTQYF
few,TRBJ1-5,TRBV6-2/TRBV6-3,TRBD1,TGTGCCAGCAGTCTGACAGGGGCATGGGTTCAGCCCCAGCATTTT,CASSLTGAWVQPQHF
.,TRBJ1-6,TRBV3-1,.,TGTGCCAGCAGCCAAGAAGGGGCACTTTCCCTAAATTCACCCCTCCACTTT,CASSQEGALSLNSPLHF
many,TRBJ2-5,TRBV6-5,.,TGTGCCAGCAGTTACCTTAAACCCGGAGGGGGAGAGACCCAGTACTTC,CASSYLKPGGGETQYF
.,TRBJ2-3,TRBV18,.,TGTGCCAGCTCACAGTCCCTCCCTAGCACAGATACGCAGTATTTT,CASSQSLPSTDTQYF